One sample yielded the 18 T cell receptor beta chains listed below, sequenced in a study of PD-1 blockade in classical Hodgkin lymphoma. Time point given: cycle 4 day 1 (C4D1), after less than 7 weeks of nivolumab. Each patient experienced a relapse that followed autologous stem cell transplantation, and brentuximab vedotin exposure varied. Sequencing used immunoSEQ multiplex PCR; TCRdb keeps in-frame clones, though not all of them. Of about 96,000 clones listed, under 95% are singletons. The input for sequencing was peripheral blood mononuclear cells (PBMCs), taken before the fourth cycle of nivolumab. All receptors come from a human donor with classical Hodgkin lymphoma.

V is TRBV13 and J is TRBJ2-4, with 7 bases lining up with TRBD1. The CDR3 runs to 16 residues. CDR1 and CDR2 (germline): PRHDT, FYEKMQ (reference sequence). V lost 2 bases and J lost 0; bases outside the gene matches: 4. CDR3 DNA sequence: TGTGCCAGCAGCTTACGACAGGGCCAAGCCAAAAACATTCAGTACTTC. This sequence encodes CASSLRQGQAKNIQYF.

The rearrangement links TRBV29-1 to TRBJ1-2; D ambiguous. The CDR3 totals 20 residues. With 7 bases removed from V and 5 bases from J, the gap between germline ends came to 38 bases. Germline V CDR1 and CDR2: SQVTM, ANQGSEA. DNA of the CDR3: TGCAGCGGGGAAGATGGGATCTCGCGGCCACTCACCCCCCCCCAATATGGCTACACCTTC. This gives the protein CSGEDGISRPLTPPQYGYTF.

The V gene is TRBV11-2, the J gene TRBJ2-3, with D tentatively TRBD2 (6 bases). V was clipped by 1 base and J by 0 bases, with 8 bases between them. The length of the CDR3 is 15 residues. Germline V gene lookup returns CDR1 SGHAT and CDR2 FQNNGV. Written as DNA, the CDR3 is TGTGCCAGCAGCTTAGGGGGACTGAGCACAGATACGCAGTATTTT. Translating gives CASSLGGLSTDTQYF.

The chain is built from TRBV10-2 and TRBJ2-7, with no clear D. CDR1 is WSHSY and CDR2 is SAAADI in the germline V gene. Trimming took off 2 bases at V and 3 bases at J, with 8 bases between the two ends. The CDR3 covers 13 residues. The CDR3 reads CASSERVLYEQYF. The CDR3 bases are TGCGCCAGCAGTGAGCGGGTTCTCTACGAGCAGTACTTC.

This rearrangement joins TRBV5-4 to TRBJ2-7, with 12 positions matching TRBD2. Germline values: CDR1 SGHNT, CDR2 YYREEE (reference sequence). V gave up 4 bases and J gave up 0 bases; unmatched junction bases: 2. The CDR3 spans 15 residues. The CDR3 region has the DNA TGTGCCAGCAGCCGGACTAGCGGGATCTCCTACGAGCAGTACTTC. The encoded protein is CASSRTSGISYEQYF.

This clone occurred a few times. The rearrangement links TRBV30 to TRBJ1-1; D is unresolved. This CDR3 has 13 amino acids. The ends were cut back, 2 bases at V and 1 base at J, with 8 bases in the middle. Per germline, CDR1 GTSNPN and CDR2 SVGIG (reference sequence). CDR3 DNA sequence: TGTGCCTGGAGTATCAGACAGAACACTGAAGCTTTCTTT. It encodes CAWSIRQNTEAFF.

J is TRBJ2-5 and V is TRBV10-2, with D unresolved. CDR1 is WSHSY, CDR2 SAAADI, per germline. Trimming pared 10 bases from V and 7 bases from J, leaving 7 bases between. The CDR3 contains 9 residues. CDR3 loop: CATIRTQYF. The DNA for the CDR3 is TGCGCCACTATAAGGACCCAGTACTTC.

In nucleotides, the CDR3 is TGTGCCAGCAGCACCTCTATGGGGAGGGAGCCCTACGGAAGTGAGACCCAGTACTTC. Translating gives CASSTSMGREPYGSETQYF. The chain uses TRBV11-2 and TRBJ2-5; the match to TRBD2 covers 7 bases. Germline CDR1 is SGHAT and CDR2 is FQNNGV. The CDR3 is 19 residues long. V trimming: 5 bases; J trimming: 5 bases; junction bases outside the gene matches: 23.

The chain carries TRBV7-2 and TRBJ1-1; D unclear. In germline, CDR1 is SGHTA, CDR2 FQGNSA. V was trimmed by 1 base and J by 2 bases, leaving 14 bases between them. This CDR3 has 16 amino acids. CDR3 region: CASSLVPGRLNTEAFF. DNA for the CDR3: TGTGCCAGCAGCTTAGTTCCGGGCAGACTTAACACTGAAGCTTTCTTT.

CDR3 loop: CASRAGGSSYNEQFF. Written as DNA, the CDR3 is TGTGCCAGCAGGGCCGGGGGTAGCTCCTACAATGAGCAGTTCTTC. The chain couples TRBV2 to TRBJ2-1, with D possibly matching TRBD2 (6 bases). Trimming shortened V by 6 bases and J by 0 bases, and 12 bases separated the two germline ends. Germline CDR1 reads SNHLY; CDR2 reads FYNNEI. The length of the CDR3 is 15 residues. The variable domain in full, with the rest retrieved from reference TRBV2 and TRBJ2-1, is EPEVTQTPSHQVTQMGQEVILRCVPISNHLYFYWYRQILGQKVEFLVSFYNNEISEKSEIFDDQFSVERPDGSNFTLKIRSTKLEDSAMYFCASRAGGSSYNEQFFGPGTRLTVL.

This rearrangement joins TRBV5-1 to TRBJ2-7, with D possibly being TRBD2 (5 bases). This CDR3 comprises 14 residues. V was cut by 2 bases and J by 0 bases, with 9 bases left in between. The germline gives CDR1 SGHRS, CDR2 YFSETQ. The CDR3 coding sequence is TGCGCCAGCAGCTTAGCGGTGGCCTCCTACGAGCAGTACTTC. Amino acids: CASSLAVASYEQYF. The complete variable domain, with remaining parts taken from reference TRBV5-1 and TRBJ2-7, reads KAGVTQTPRYLIKTRGQQVTLSCSPISGHRSVSWYQQTPGQGLQFLFEYFSETQRNKGNFPGRFSGRQFSNSRSEMNVSTLELGDSALYLCASSLAVASYEQYFGPGTRLTVT.

The genes are TRBV5-4 and TRBJ2-7; TRBD1 matches at 9 bases. J lost 6 bases, V lost 0 bases, and 4 bases had no gene match. The CDR3 runs 14 residues. Germline CDR1 and CDR2: SGHNT and YYREEE (reference sequence). The CDR3 bases are TGTGCCAGCAGCTTGGACAGGGGGCTGGGCGAGCAGTACTTC. Its protein product is CASSLDRGLGEQYF.

This clone was seen just once. This rearrangement joins TRBV6-1 to TRBJ2-1; D is possibly TRBD1 or TRBD2 (5 bases each). The ends were cut back, 7 bases at V and 7 bases at J, with 17 bases in the middle. The CDR3 has 14 residues. CDR1 and CDR2 (germline): MNHNS, SASEGT. CDR3 in amino acids: CASTLRNWGNEQFF. In nucleotides, the CDR3 is TGTGCCAGCACCCTCAGAAATTGGGGGAATGAGCAGTTCTTC.

This clone was seen just once. The J gene is TRBJ2-7, the V gene TRBV9, with D possibly being TRBD1 (6 bases). The germline V and J ends were trimmed by 7 bases and 5 bases, with 16 bases remaining between them. Germline lookup yields CDR1 SGDLS and CDR2 YYNGEE. This CDR3 has 13 residues. CDR3 sequence (DNA): TGTGCCAGCCAACCTCAACCAGGGGACGAGCAGTACTTC. Residues: CASQPQPGDEQYF.

The rearrangement joins TRBV5-6 to TRBJ2-7, with 12 bases lining up with TRBD2. Trimming removed 3 bases from V and 2 bases from J; junction bases left unmatched: 3. Germline assignment: CDR1 SGHDT and CDR2 YYEEEE. This CDR3 has 15 amino acids. The CDR3 reads CASSSGTSGPYEQYF. The CDR3 nucleotides read TGTGCCAGCAGCTCGGGGACTAGCGGGCCCTACGAGCAGTACTTC. Based on the CDR3 plus reference TRBV5-6 and TRBJ2-7, the full variable domain is DAGVTQSPTHLIKTRGQQVTLRCSPKSGHDTVSWYQQALGQGPQFIFQYYEEEERQRGNFPDRFSGHQFPNYSSELNVNALLLGDSALYLCASSSGTSGPYEQYFGPGTRLTVT.

The chain combines TRBV27 with TRBJ2-7; 8 nucleotides match TRBD1. V was pared by 2 bases and J by 0 bases, with 21 bases of the junction left unmatched. Per the germline V gene, CDR1 is MNHEY and CDR2 is SMNVEV (reference sequence). The CDR3 is 21 residues long. DNA of the CDR3: TGTGCCAGCAGTTTACAACCTAAGGGACAGGCCGCCAACCCCAGCTCCTACGAGCAGTACTTC. It codes for CASSLQPKGQAANPSSYEQYF.

The rearrangement uses TRBV7-6 and TRBJ2-7; TRBD2 agrees at 10 bases. Per germline, CDR1 SGHVS and CDR2 FNYEAQ. The CDR3 totals 13 residues. J lost 6 bases, V lost 5 bases, and 4 bases had no gene match. CDR3 bases: TGTGCCAGCAGCCCATGGACTAGCGGCGAGCAGTACTTC. Amino acid sequence: CASSPWTSGEQYF.

As DNA, the CDR3 is TGTGCCTGGAGTGCTAGAAAGGAGCAGTTCTTC. Protein: CAWSARKEQFF. The chain recombines TRBV30 with TRBJ2-1; D not resolved. Germline V CDR1 and CDR2: GTSNPN, SVGIG (reference sequence). This CDR3 spans 11 amino acids. With 1 base removed from V and 10 bases from J, the gap between germline ends came to 8 bases.